The 27 T cell receptor beta chains listed next were all sequenced from one sample in a study of T cell responses to AZD1222 COVID-19 vaccine. Profiling relied on immunoSEQ multiplex PCR, and the TCRdb table lists in-frame clones only, not all of them. The sample gives 50,000 to 65,000 clones, roughly four fifths of which show up once; about 27% is in the top ten. This specimen was peripheral blood, taken 28 days after the second AZD1222 dose. These receptors were taken from an adult who received the AZD1222 COVID-19 vaccine.

The chain recombines TRBV18 with TRBJ2-7; possibly TRBD1 for D (6 bases). There are 14 residues in the CDR3. V dropped 4 bases and J dropped 3 bases, with 13 bases sitting between them. Germline CDR1 is KGHSH and CDR2 is LQKENI. This chain's CDR3 is CASSLGRGIYEQYF. The CDR3 bases are TGTGCCAGCTCACTTGGAAGGGGGATCTACGAGCAGTACTTC.

This clone was counted a single time. The chain has TRBV9 and TRBJ1-6; D possibly corresponds to TRBD1 (6 bases). CDR3 length: 16 residues. V lost 0 bases and J lost 1, with 8 bases in between. CDR1 and CDR2 (germline): SGDLS, YYNGEE. CDR3 coding DNA: TGTGCCAGCAGCGTAGGCAGGGGATCCTATAATTCACCCCTCCACTTT. This encodes CASSVGRGSYNSPLHF.

The rearrangement uses TRBV27 and TRBJ2-7, with 8 bases fitting TRBD1. V trimming: 3 bases; J trimming: 2 bases; junction bases outside the gene matches: 3. The CDR3 extends over 14 amino acids. The germline V gene encodes CDR1 MNHEY and CDR2 SMNVEV (reference sequence). DNA of the CDR3: TGTGCCAGCAGTTTTGGGACAGGCGCCTACGAGCAGTACTTC. Amino acid sequence: CASSFGTGAYEQYF.

V is TRBV6-2 or TRBV6-3 and J is TRBJ1-1; D possibly corresponds to TRBD1 (6 bases). V dropped 2 bases and J dropped 11 bases, with 9 bases sitting between them. Germline V gene sequence: CDR1 MNHEY, CDR2 SVGEGT. The CDR3 contains 11 residues. In DNA form, the CDR3 reads TGTGCCAGCAGTTACCGGAGGGGGGCTTTCTTT. Amino acids: CASSYRRGAFF.

This rearrangement joins TRBV10-3 to TRBJ2-7, with unresolved D. CDR1 is ENHRY, CDR2 SYGVKD, per germline. Trimming stripped 4 bases from V and 5 bases from J, with 9 bases between. CDR3 size: 12 residues. CDR3 amino acids: CAISVVLNEQYF. The CDR3 bases are TGTGCCATCAGTGTGGTGCTCAACGAGCAGTACTTC.

The chain has TRBV7-2 and TRBJ2-1; 15 bases are shared with TRBD2. With V trimmed by 4 bases and J by 10 bases, 2 bases remained unmatched. The CDR3 is made up of 14 amino acids. Germline CDR1 SGHTA, CDR2 FQGNSA. The CDR3 bases are TGTGCCAGCAGCTGGACTAGCGGGAGGGAAGAGCAGTTCTTC. This codes for CASSWTSGREEQFF.

The chain couples TRBV11-2 to TRBJ2-4; TRBD2 matches at 8 bases. J lost 2 bases, V lost 5 bases, and 14 bases had no gene match. The CDR3 loop spans 18 amino acids. From germline, CDR1 is SGHAT and CDR2 FQNNGV. DNA of the CDR3: TGTGCCAGCAGCACCCATCAGGCGGCGGGAGGAACCAAAAACATTCAGTACTTC. Translation gives CASSTHQAAGGTKNIQYF.

The chain has TRBV9 and TRBJ1-4; D remains ambiguous. The CDR3 has 15 residues. The ends were cut back, 0 bases at V and 5 bases at J, with 11 bases in the middle. From germline, CDR1 is SGDLS and CDR2 YYNGEE. The CDR3 DNA is TGTGCCAGCAGCGTAGAGGGTGATTCGAATGAAAAACTGTTTTTT. Translated: CASSVEGDSNEKLFF.

The chain joins TRBV6-2 or TRBV6-3 to TRBJ2-1, with TRBD2 identical over 7 bases. With V trimmed by 2 bases and J by 15 bases, 10 bases remained unmatched. Germline assignment: CDR1 MNHEY and CDR2 SVGEGT. The CDR3 runs 13 residues. The CDR3 protein is CASSYQLAILGFF. DNA of the CDR3: TGTGCCAGCAGTTACCAACTAGCGATCTTAGGGTTCTTC.

The V and J genes are TRBV6-1 and TRBJ1-2; no definite D call. This CDR3 spans 14 amino acids. Per the germline V gene, CDR1 is MNHNS and CDR2 is SASEGT. V lost 3 bases, J lost 0 bases, and 8 bases lay in between. The CDR3 spells CASSDPGTNYGYTF. CDR3 nucleotides: TGTGCCAGCAGTGATCCCGGGACTAACTATGGCTACACCTTC.

The table lists this clone with a count of one. The chain recombines TRBV30 with TRBJ1-5, with D hard to call. Trimming took 0 bases from V and 4 from J, leaving 7 bases between them. CDR1 is GTSNPN and CDR2 is SVGIG in the germline V gene (reference sequence). The CDR3 is made up of 13 amino acids. CDR3 DNA sequence: TGTGCCTGGAGTGTAGAGGAAAATCAGCCCCAGCATTTT. The encoded protein is CAWSVEENQPQHF.

The chain joins TRBV28 to TRBJ2-3, with 7 bases that match TRBD2. From germline, CDR1 is MDHEN and CDR2 SYDVKM. This CDR3 comprises 13 residues. Losses at the gene ends were 6 bases for V and 4 bases for J; bases not matched to a gene: 4. The CDR3 DNA reads TGTGCCAGCAGAACGGGAGGTCCAGATACGCAGTATTTT. Protein sequence: CASRTGGPDTQYF. Variable domain in full (rest from reference TRBV28 and TRBJ2-3): DVKVTQSSRYLVKRTGEKVFLECVQDMDHENMFWYRQDPGLGLRLIYFSYDVKMKEKGDIPEGYSVSREKKERFSLILESASTNQTSMYLCASRTGGPDTQYFGPGTRLTVL.

The V gene is TRBV7-2, the J gene TRBJ2-1; 7 bases agree with TRBD2. This CDR3 is 15 amino acids long. J lost 0 bases, V lost 5 bases, and 4 bases had no gene match. Germline loops: CDR1 SGHTA, CDR2 FQGNSA. CDR3 sequence: CASSQLAYSYNEQFF. The CDR3 region has the DNA TGTGCCAGCAGCCAACTAGCGTACTCCTACAATGAGCAGTTCTTC.

In its sample, this clone was seen a few times. This rearrangement joins TRBV7-3 to TRBJ1-3; D unresolved. Germline CDR1 reads SGHTA; CDR2 reads FQGTGA. The CDR3 runs to 13 residues. Deletions cut 5 bases from V and 2 bases from J, with 7 bases between. This CDR3 is CASSPGPGNTIYF. In nucleotides, the CDR3 is TGTGCCAGCAGCCCGGGCCCTGGAAACACCATATATTTT.

J is TRBJ1-2 and V is TRBV9; TRBD1 might be the D (6 bases). Trimming removed 3 bases at V and 4 bases at J, with 16 bases between. The germline gives CDR1 SGDLS, CDR2 YYNGEE. The length of the CDR3 is 15 residues. Here the CDR3 DNA reads TGTGCCAGCAGCGAAATAGGACAGAGTTCCTATGGCTACACCTTC. This translates into CASSEIGQSSYGYTF.

About this clone: The sample holds other DNA sequences that translate to the same CDR3. J is TRBJ1-5 and V is TRBV7-2; D is uncertain. CDR1 and CDR2 from the germline V gene are SGHTA and FQGNSA. CDR3 length: 15 amino acids. V was shortened by 2 bases and J by 0 bases, with 8 bases between the two germline ends. This CDR3 reads CASSLLPNSNQPQHF. The CDR3 DNA reads TGTGCCAGCAGCTTACTTCCCAATAGCAATCAGCCCCAGCATTTT. Looking up the rest from reference TRBV7-2 and TRBJ1-5 gives the full variable domain: GAGVSQSPSNKVTEKGKDVELRCDPISGHTALYWYRQSLGQGLEFLIYFQGNSAPDKSGLPSDRFSAERTGGSVSTLTIQRTQQEDSAVYLCASSLLPNSNQPQHFGDGTRLSIL.

This chain joins TRBV30 and TRBJ1-1, with 9 nucleotides matching TRBD1. The germline V gene has CDR1 GTSNPN and CDR2 SVGIG (reference sequence). CDR3 size: 16 residues. J lost 2 bases, V lost 0 bases, and 7 bases had no gene match. CDR3 in amino acids: CAWSVGWGQGNTEAFF. Written as DNA, the CDR3 is TGTGCCTGGAGTGTAGGGTGGGGACAGGGTAACACTGAAGCTTTCTTT.

This chain uses TRBV27 with TRBJ1-1; D remains ambiguous. Per the germline V gene, CDR1 is MNHEY and CDR2 is SMNVEV (reference sequence). V lost 7 bases and J 0 bases, leaving 12 bases between the germline ends. The CDR3 spans 14 residues. The CDR3: CASTQTYMNTEAFF. DNA for the CDR3: TGTGCCAGCACCCAGACATACATGAACACTGAAGCTTTCTTT.

This rearrangement joins TRBV7-9 to TRBJ2-1, with 12 bases matching TRBD1. Trimming cost V 5 bases and J 0 bases; bases outside gene matches: 5. CDR1 and CDR2 from the germline V gene are SEHNR and FQNEAQ (reference sequence). The CDR3 totals 17 residues. This CDR3 is CASSPGQGAHSYNEQFF. CDR3 nucleotides: TGTGCCAGCAGCCCGGGACAGGGGGCTCACTCCTACAATGAGCAGTTCTTC.

This chain joins TRBV7-9 and TRBJ1-1; D is unresolved. Germline V CDR1 and CDR2: SEHNR, FQNEAQ (reference sequence). Trimming shortened V by 2 bases and J by 7 bases, and 8 bases separated the two germline ends. The CDR3 spans 12 residues. CDR3 coding DNA: TGTGCCAGCAGCTTATTAGGAAGTGAAGCTTTCTTT. Its translation: CASSLLGSEAFF.

This clone qualifies as medium-sized. The chain combines TRBV2 with TRBJ2-5, with D perhaps being TRBD1 or TRBD2 (5 bases each). CDR1 is SNHLY and CDR2 is FYNNEI in the germline V gene. There are 12 residues in the CDR3. V lost 10 bases, J lost 2 bases, and 11 bases lay in between. The chain's CDR3 is CAIPGPQETQYF. CDR3 DNA sequence: TGTGCCATCCCGGGGCCTCAAGAGACCCAGTACTTC.

This clone was seen a few times. The chain employs TRBV9 and TRBJ2-2, with D uncertain. Between the trimmed V and J ends, which lost 1 base and 1 base, there was a span of 11 bases. The CDR3 is 16 amino acids. Germline values: CDR1 SGDLS, CDR2 YYNGEE. Here the CDR3 reads CASSVSGWGNTGELFF. The CDR3 region has the DNA TGTGCCAGCAGCGTATCGGGTTGGGGGAACACCGGGGAGCTGTTTTTT.

The rearrangement joins TRBV7-9 to TRBJ2-5; D gene unclear. The V gene lost 0 bases and the J gene lost 5 bases, with 10 bases spanning the gap. CDR1 and CDR2 (germline): SEHNR, FQNEAQ (reference sequence). There are 14 residues in the CDR3. CDR3 protein: CASSLALGWETQYF. The CDR3 coding sequence is TGTGCCAGCAGCTTAGCGCTAGGCTGGGAGACCCAGTACTTC.

This clone was counted between two and nine times. The chain couples TRBV5-1 to TRBJ1-1, with D possibly being TRBD1 (6 bases). The CDR3 has 14 amino acids. Trimming removed 4 bases from V and 4 bases from J, with 14 bases in between. The V gene's germline CDR1 is SGHRS and CDR2 YFSETQ. The CDR3 protein is CASSPGEGGTEAFF. Written as DNA, the CDR3 is TGCGCCAGCAGCCCCGGGGAGGGGGGCACTGAAGCTTTCTTT.

The genes are TRBV7-2 and TRBJ1-5; the D is unclear. Deletions cut 5 bases from V and 4 bases from J, with 15 bases between. The CDR3 runs to 15 residues. CDR1 is SGHTA and CDR2 is FQGNSA in the germline V gene. The CDR3 coding sequence is TGTGCCAGCAGCCTGACAACACCAGCTAATCAGCCCCAGCATTTT. It specifies CASSLTTPANQPQHF. The full variable domain, in which reference TRBV7-2 and TRBJ1-5 provide the parts outside the CDR3, is GAGVSQSPSNKVTEKGKDVELRCDPISGHTALYWYRQSLGQGLEFLIYFQGNSAPDKSGLPSDRFSAERTGGSVSTLTIQRTQQEDSAVYLCASSLTTPANQPQHFGDGTRLSIL.

The CDR3 sequence is CASSPKRQGPDTQYF. CDR3 bases: TGTGCCAGCAGCCCAAAGAGACAGGGGCCAGATACGCAGTATTTT. The genes are TRBV7-3 and TRBJ2-3; TRBD1 agrees at 8 bases. V trimming: 5 bases; J trimming: 4 bases; junction bases outside the gene matches: 8. The germline V gene has CDR1 SGHTA and CDR2 FQGTGA. The CDR3 sequence is 15 residues long.

This clone ranks as medium-sized (0.01 to 0.1%). This chain uses TRBV29-1 with TRBJ1-2; D is perhaps TRBD1 (6 bases). Germline-derived CDR1 and CDR2 are SQVTM and ANQGSEA. The germline V and J ends were trimmed by 5 bases and 5 bases, with 9 bases remaining between them. The CDR3 runs to 11 residues. DNA of the CDR3: TGCAGCGTTACAGGGCTATATGGCTACACCTTC. Encoded protein: CSVTGLYGYTF. The full variable domain, with the rest looked up from reference TRBV29-1 and TRBJ1-2, is SAVISQKPSRDICQRGTSLTIQCQVDSQVTMMFWYRQQPGQSLTLIATANQGSEATYESGFVIDKFPISRPNLTFSTLTVSNMSPEDSSIYLCSVTGLYGYTFGSGTRLTVV.